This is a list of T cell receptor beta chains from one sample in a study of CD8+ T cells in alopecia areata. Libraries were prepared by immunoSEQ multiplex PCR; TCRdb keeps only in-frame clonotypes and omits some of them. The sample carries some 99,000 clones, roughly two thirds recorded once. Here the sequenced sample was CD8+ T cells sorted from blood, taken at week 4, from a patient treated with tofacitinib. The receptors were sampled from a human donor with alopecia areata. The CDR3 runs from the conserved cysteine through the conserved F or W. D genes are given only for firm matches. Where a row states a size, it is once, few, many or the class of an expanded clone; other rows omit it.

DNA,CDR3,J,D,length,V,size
TGTGCCAGCAGCGGCATCGGGGACTCCTACAATGAGCAGTTCTTC,CASSGIGDSYNEQFF,TRBJ2-1,-,15,TRBV6-5,once
TGTGCCAGCAGCTTAGGGACGGGACGGACTGAAGCTTTCTTT,CASSLGTGRTEAFF,TRBJ1-1,-,14,TRBV7-9,-
TGTGCCAGCAGTTTTAGGCAGGGCGGTGAAAAACTGTTTTTT,CASSFRQGGEKLFF,TRBJ1-4,-,14,TRBV27,-
TGTGCCAGCAGCTTTGGAGCCAACGGCTACACCTTC,CASSFGANGYTF,TRBJ1-2,-,12,TRBV7-9,-
TGCGCCAGCAGCCAAGAGCCTAGCGGGGGGGCCCATGAGCAGTTCTTC,CASSQEPSGGAHEQFF,TRBJ2-1,TRBD2,16,TRBV4-1,few
TGTGCCAGCAGTGACGTTACTGGCGAGCAGTACTTC,CASSDVTGEQYF,TRBJ2-7,-,12,TRBV7-7,-
TGTGCCAGCAGTGGGCTAGCGGGAGAAAATCGAGAGTACAATGAGCAGTTCTTC,CASSGLAGENREYNEQFF,TRBJ2-1,TRBD2,18,TRBV6-1,few
TGCGCCAGCAGCTTGGGGACGTTCTCCTACAATGAGCAGTTCTTC,CASSLGTFSYNEQFF,TRBJ2-1,-,15,TRBV5-1,-
TGCGCCAGCAGCCAAGAGCGCGGCGGGGGGTATACAGATACGCAGTATTTT,CASSQERGGGYTDTQYF,TRBJ2-3,TRBD2,17,TRBV4-1,-
TGTGCCAGCAGCCATCAGAACACCGGGGAGCTGTTTTTT,CASSHQNTGELFF,TRBJ2-2,-,13,TRBV7-9,-
TGTGCCAGCAGCTTTGCAGCTGGGGCCAACGTCCTGACTTTC,CASSFAAGANVLTF,TRBJ2-6,-,14,TRBV5-6,-
TGTGCCAGCAGCTTAAACCTAAAAGAGACCCAGTACTTC,CASSLNLKETQYF,TRBJ2-5,-,13,TRBV11-2,-
TGTGCCACCGGACAGGGGAACTATGGCTACACCTTC,CATGQGNYGYTF,TRBJ1-2,TRBD1,12,TRBV10-3,-
TGTGCCTGGAGTGCCGGGACAGGGTCCACAGATACGCAGTATTTT,CAWSAGTGSTDTQYF,TRBJ2-3,TRBD1,15,TRBV30,-
TGCGCCAGCAGCTTGAGGGGTAGTCAGCCCCAGCATTTT,CASSLRGSQPQHF,TRBJ1-5,-,13,TRBV5-1,-
TGCGCCAGCGCCTCACTAGCGGGAGGGTCCGAGCAGTACTTC,CASASLAGGSEQYF,TRBJ2-7,TRBD2,14,TRBV5-1,-
TGTGCCAGCAGTTTCAGCGAGACCCAGTACTTC,CASSFSETQYF,TRBJ2-5,-,11,TRBV6-6,once
TGTGCCACCAGCAAGGACAGCGGCACTGAAGCTTTCTTT,CATSKDSGTEAFF,TRBJ1-1,-,13,TRBV15,few
TGTGCCAGCAGACAATACAAGAACACTGAAGCTTTCTTT,CASRQYKNTEAFF,TRBJ1-1,-,13,TRBV6-5,-
TGTGCCAGCAGCGTAGGAGCGGGGGGTAACACCGGGGAGCTGTTTTTT,CASSVGAGGNTGELFF,TRBJ2-2,TRBD2,16,TRBV9,-
TGTGCCAGCAGCGACAGGGGCACTGAAGCTTTCTTT,CASSDRGTEAFF,TRBJ1-1,TRBD1,12,TRBV9,few
TGTGCCGGCAGTTCGATAGCCAAAAACATTCAGTACTTC,CAGSSIAKNIQYF,TRBJ2-4,-,13,TRBV27,-
TGTGCCAGCAGCCGTAACTTGGACAGCCTAAACTATGGCTACACCTTC,CASSRNLDSLNYGYTF,TRBJ1-2,-,16,TRBV4-2,-
TGCGCCAGCAGCCTGGGACAGGGGCGACACGAGCAGTACTTC,CASSLGQGRHEQYF,TRBJ2-7,TRBD1,14,TRBV5-1,few
TGCAGCGTTGTTGGCGGGGGCCGGGGCACAGATACGCAGTATTTT,CSVVGGGRGTDTQYF,TRBJ2-3,-,15,TRBV29-1,-
TGTGCCAGCAGCAAAGAAACAGCGAACACTGAAGCTTTCTTT,CASSKETANTEAFF,TRBJ1-1,-,14,TRBV9,-
TGTGCCAGCAGTTTAACCCCGACACGGACCCAGTACTTC,CASSLTPTRTQYF,TRBJ2-5,-,13,TRBV27,-
TGCGCCAGCAGCTTTGGAGGGAACACTGAAGCTTTCTTT,CASSFGGNTEAFF,TRBJ1-1,-,13,TRBV5-1,-
TGTGCCTGGATGCTAGCGGGAGGTTTCACAGATACGCAGTATTTT,CAWMLAGGFTDTQYF,TRBJ2-3,TRBD2,15,TRBV30,few
TGCGCCAGCAGCCAAGCCCGCGGGAGCACAGATACGCAGTATTTT,CASSQARGSTDTQYF,TRBJ2-3,-,15,TRBV4-1,-
TGCAGCGTTGAGGGGGGTTCCACAGATACGCAGTATTTT,CSVEGGSTDTQYF,TRBJ2-3,-,13,TRBV29-1,-